This is a list of T cell receptor beta chains from one sample in a study of CD8 T cells in ankylosing spondylitis. TCRdb recomputed calls from the 5' RACE reads with MiXCR, one row per CDR3 protein. The sample carries roughly 180,000 distinct CDR3 sequences, around 9.6% recorded once. The sequenced material came from blood, either unsorted or a sorted T cell fraction (not recorded which). These receptors were obtained from a female donor with ankylosing spondylitis or in good health (not recorded which). The conserved cysteine and the conserved F or W are not part of the CDR3 here.

TRBV27	TRBJ2-1	ASSLTTNNEQF
TRBV4-3	TRBJ2-1	ASSQDSGGRLNEQF
TRBV10-1	TRBJ2-3	ASRASLTSGYTDTQY
TRBV20-1	TRBJ2-7	SAIPTFVTETNSYEQY
TRBV12-3/TRBV12-4	TRBJ2-7	ASTWGNYEQY
TRBV6-1	TRBJ2-1	ASRPTGGTEQF
TRBV24-1	TRBJ1-2	ATSDRDRDYGYT
TRBV7-8	TRBJ2-7	ASSTRWGQRGYEQY
TRBV12-3/TRBV12-4	TRBJ2-3	ASSLAGGPTDTQY
TRBV13	TRBJ2-1	ASSLGGDLSPRYNEQF
TRBV9	TRBJ2-5	ASSPGGRTQETQY
TRBV5-4	TRBJ1-1	ASSLNRLAGPNTEAF
TRBV29-1	TRBJ1-1	SVLGGHLNTEAF
TRBV7-8	TRBJ2-4	ASSSNLAKNIQY